This TCR beta chain stems from a study of T cells in Graves' hyperthyroidism and ophthalmopathy. CDR1 and CDR2 (germline): DFQATT, SNEGSKA (reference sequence). CDR3 size: 11 residues. V was trimmed by 3 bases and J by 5 bases, leaving 8 bases between them. This clonotype was observed at least ten times. There were TCR beta CDR3 regions amplified from RNA transcripts. When the TCR CDR3 underwent first-round RT-PCR, the HTBI primer set was used. TCRdb processed the multiplex PCR reads anew with MiXCR; each CDR3 protein has one entry. Of approximately 600,000 distinct CDR3 sequences listed, approximately 15% are singletons.

Specimen: blood. This sequence originates from a woman aged 18 to 35 with Graves' ophthalmopathy. This rearrangement joins TRBV20-1 to TRBJ2-7; D possibly corresponds to TRBD1 (6 bases). The CDR3 DNA is TGCAGTGCTAGTGGACAGAACGAGCAGTACTTC. Encoded protein: CSASGQNEQYF.